Included here is one T cell receptor beta chain sequence, with context. The authors built TCR beta libraries using iRepertoire HTBI primers and Arm-PCR of CDR3 regions. TCRdb recomputed calls from the multiplex PCR reads with MiXCR, one row per CDR3 protein. The sample consists of 440,000 or so distinct CDR3 sequences, under 15% of them appearing once. The record originates from a study of regulatory T cells in long-lasting Graves disease. Time point meaning: newly diagnosed GD, antithyroid drugs for less than 3 months. The TCR library used RNA extracted from PBMCs. These same data were also listed under a study on T cells in Graves' hyperthyroidism and ophthalmopathy. That work adds: Patients aged 18 to 65 had newly diagnosed hyperthyroidism of under 2 months' duration. Most thyroid-expanded clonotypes above 0.001 were also found in blood.

This specimen consisted of peripheral blood mononuclear cells (PBMCs), obtained at new diagnosis, from a patient treated with antithyroid drugs. This clonotype was sampled from a woman in her 30s with Graves disease.

The DNA of the CDR3 is TGTGCCAGCAGTGATAGCAGGGGAAATCAGCCCCAGCATTTT. It translates to CASSDSRGNQPQHF. V is TRBV6-2 or TRBV6-3 and J is TRBJ1-5; maybe TRBD1 (6 bases). The CDR3 has 14 residues. Per germline, CDR1 MNHEY and CDR2 SVGEGT. The ends were cut back, 5 bases at V and 4 bases at J, with 12 bases in the middle.